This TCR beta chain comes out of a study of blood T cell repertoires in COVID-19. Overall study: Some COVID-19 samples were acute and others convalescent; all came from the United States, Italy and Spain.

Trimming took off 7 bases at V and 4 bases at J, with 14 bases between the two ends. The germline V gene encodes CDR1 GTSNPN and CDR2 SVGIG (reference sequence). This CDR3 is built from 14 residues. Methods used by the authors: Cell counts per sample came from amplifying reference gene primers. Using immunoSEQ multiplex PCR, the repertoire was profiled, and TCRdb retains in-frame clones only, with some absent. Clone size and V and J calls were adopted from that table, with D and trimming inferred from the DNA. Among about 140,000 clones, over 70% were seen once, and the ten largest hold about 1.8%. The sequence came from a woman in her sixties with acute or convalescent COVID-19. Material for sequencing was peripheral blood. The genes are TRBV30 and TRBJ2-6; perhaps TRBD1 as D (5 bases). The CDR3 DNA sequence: TGTGCCTCGAAAGGGGAAATGGGGGCCAACGTCCTGACTTTC. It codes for CASKGEMGANVLTF. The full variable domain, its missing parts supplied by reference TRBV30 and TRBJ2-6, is SQTIHQWPATLVQPVGSPLSLECTVEGTSNPNLYWYRQAAGRGLQLLFYSVGIGQISSEVPQNLSASRPQDRQFILSSKKLLLSDSGFYLCASKGEMGANVLTFGAGSRLTVL.